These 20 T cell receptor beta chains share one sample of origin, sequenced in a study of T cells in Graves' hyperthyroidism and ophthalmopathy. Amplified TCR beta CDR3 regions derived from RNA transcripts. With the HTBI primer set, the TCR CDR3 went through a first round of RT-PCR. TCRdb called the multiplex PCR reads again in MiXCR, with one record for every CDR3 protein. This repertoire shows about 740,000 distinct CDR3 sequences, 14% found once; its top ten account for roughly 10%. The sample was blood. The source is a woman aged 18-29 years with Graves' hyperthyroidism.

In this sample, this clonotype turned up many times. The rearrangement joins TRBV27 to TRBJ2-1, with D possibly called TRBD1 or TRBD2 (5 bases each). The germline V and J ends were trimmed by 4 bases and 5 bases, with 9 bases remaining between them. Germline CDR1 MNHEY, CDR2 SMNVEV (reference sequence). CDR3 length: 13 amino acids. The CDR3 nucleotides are TGTGCCAGCAGTTCCGGGACGGACAATGAGCAGTTCTTC. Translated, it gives CASSSGTDNEQFF.

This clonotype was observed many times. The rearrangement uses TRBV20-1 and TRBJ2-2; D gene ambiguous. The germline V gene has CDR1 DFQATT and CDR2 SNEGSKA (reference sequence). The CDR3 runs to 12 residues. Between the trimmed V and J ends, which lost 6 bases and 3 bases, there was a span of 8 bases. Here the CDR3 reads CSAFTDTGELFF. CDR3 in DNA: TGCAGTGCGTTCACTGACACCGGGGAGCTGTTTTTT.

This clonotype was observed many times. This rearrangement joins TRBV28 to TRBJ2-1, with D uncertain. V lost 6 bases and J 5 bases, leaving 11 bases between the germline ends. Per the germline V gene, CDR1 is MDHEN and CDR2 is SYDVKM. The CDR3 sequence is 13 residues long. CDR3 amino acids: CASRIDGHNEQFF. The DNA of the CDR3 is TGTGCCAGCAGGATCGACGGTCACAATGAGCAGTTCTTC.

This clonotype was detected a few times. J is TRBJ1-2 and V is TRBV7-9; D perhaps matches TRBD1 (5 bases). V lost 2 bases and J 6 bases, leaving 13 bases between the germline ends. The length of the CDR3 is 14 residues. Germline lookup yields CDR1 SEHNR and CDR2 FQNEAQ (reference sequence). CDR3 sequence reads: CASSLPDSWNGYTF. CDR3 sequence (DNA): TGTGCCAGCAGCTTACCCGACAGCTGGAATGGCTACACCTTC.

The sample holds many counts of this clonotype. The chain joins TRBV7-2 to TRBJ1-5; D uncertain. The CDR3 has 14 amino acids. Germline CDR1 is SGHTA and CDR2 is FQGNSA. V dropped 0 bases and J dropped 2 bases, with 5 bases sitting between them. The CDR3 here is CASSLAQGNQPQHF. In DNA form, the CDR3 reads TGTGCCAGCAGCTTAGCGCAGGGCAATCAGCCCCAGCATTTT.

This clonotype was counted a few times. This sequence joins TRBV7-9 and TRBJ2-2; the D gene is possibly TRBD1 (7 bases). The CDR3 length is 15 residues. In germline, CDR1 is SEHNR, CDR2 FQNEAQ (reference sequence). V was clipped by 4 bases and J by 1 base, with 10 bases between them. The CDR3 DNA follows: TGTGCCAGCAGCTCTCAGGGGGGGAACACCGGGGAGCTGTTTTTT. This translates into CASSSQGGNTGELFF.

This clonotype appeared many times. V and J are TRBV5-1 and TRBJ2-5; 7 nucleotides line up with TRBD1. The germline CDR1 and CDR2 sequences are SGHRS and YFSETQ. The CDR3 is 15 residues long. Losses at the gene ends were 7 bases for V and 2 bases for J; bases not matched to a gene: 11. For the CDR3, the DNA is TGCGCCAGCCGCAACTTCTGGGACAGACAAGAGACCCAGTACTTC. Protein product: CASRNFWDRQETQYF. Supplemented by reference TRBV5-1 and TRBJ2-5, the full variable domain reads KAGVTQTPRYLIKTRGQQVTLSCSPISGHRSVSWYQQTPGQGLQFLFEYFSETQRNKGNFPGRFSGRQFSNSRSEMNVSTLELGDSALYLCASRNFWDRQETQYFGPGTRLLVL.

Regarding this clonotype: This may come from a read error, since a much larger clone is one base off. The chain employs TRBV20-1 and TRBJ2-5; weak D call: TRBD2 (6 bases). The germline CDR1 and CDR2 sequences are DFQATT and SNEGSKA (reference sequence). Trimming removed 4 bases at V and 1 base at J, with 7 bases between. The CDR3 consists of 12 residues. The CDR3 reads CSAKRAQETQYF. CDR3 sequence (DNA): TGCAGTGCTAAGCGGGCCCAAGAGACCCAGTACTTC.

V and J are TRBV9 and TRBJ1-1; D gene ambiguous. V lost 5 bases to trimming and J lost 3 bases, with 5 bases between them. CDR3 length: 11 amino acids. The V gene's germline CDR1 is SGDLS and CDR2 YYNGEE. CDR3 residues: CASRKHTEAFF. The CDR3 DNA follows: TGTGCCAGCAGGAAGCACACTGAAGCTTTCTTT.

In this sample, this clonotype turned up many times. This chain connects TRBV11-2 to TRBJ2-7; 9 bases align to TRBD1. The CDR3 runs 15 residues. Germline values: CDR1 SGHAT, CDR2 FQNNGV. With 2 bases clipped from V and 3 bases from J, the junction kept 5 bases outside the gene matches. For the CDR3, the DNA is TGTGCCAGCAGCTTAAAGCCGGGACAGGGCTACGAGCAGTACTTC. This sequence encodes CASSLKPGQGYEQYF. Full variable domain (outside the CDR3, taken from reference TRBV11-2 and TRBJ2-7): EAGVAQSPRYKIIEKRQSVAFWCNPISGHATLYWYQQILGQGPKLLIQFQNNGVVDDSQLPKDRFSAERLKGVDSTLKIQPAKLEDSAVYLCASSLKPGQGYEQYFGPGTRLTVT.

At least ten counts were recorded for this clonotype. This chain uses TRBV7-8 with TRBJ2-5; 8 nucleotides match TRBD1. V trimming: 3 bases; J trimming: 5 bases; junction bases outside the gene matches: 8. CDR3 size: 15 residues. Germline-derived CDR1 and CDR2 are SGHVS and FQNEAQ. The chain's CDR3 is CASSFTRTGWETQYF. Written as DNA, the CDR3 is TGTGCCAGCAGCTTCACCAGGACAGGGTGGGAGACCCAGTACTTC.

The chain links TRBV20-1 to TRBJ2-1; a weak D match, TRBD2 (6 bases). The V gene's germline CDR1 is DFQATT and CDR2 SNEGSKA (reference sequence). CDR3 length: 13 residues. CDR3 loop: CSQAGPSYNEQFF. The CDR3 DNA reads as TGCAGCCAGGCGGGGCCCTCCTACAATGAGCAGTTCTTC.

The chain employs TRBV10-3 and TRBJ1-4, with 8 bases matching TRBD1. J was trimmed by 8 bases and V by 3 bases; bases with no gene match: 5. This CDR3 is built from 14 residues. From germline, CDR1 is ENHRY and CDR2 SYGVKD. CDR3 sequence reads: CAISDGRTGEKLFF. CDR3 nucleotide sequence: TGTGCCATCAGTGATGGCAGGACAGGGGAAAAACTGTTTTTT.

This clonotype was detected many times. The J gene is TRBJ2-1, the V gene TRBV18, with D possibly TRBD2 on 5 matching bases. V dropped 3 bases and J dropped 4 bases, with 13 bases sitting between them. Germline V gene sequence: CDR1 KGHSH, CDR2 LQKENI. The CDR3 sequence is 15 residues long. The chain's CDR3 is CASSPTSLGYNEQFF. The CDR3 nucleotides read TGTGCCAGCTCACCCACTAGTTTGGGGTACAATGAGCAGTTCTTC.

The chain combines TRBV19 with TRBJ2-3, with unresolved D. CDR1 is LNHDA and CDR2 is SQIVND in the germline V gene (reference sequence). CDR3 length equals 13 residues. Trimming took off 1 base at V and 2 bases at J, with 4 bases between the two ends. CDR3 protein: CASSIGFTDTQYF. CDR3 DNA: TGTGCCAGTAGTATAGGCTTCACAGATACGCAGTATTTT.

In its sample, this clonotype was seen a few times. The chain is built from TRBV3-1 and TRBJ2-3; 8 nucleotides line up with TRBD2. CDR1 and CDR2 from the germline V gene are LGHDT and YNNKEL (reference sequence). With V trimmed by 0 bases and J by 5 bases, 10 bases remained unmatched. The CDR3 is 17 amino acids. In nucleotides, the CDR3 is TGTGCCAGCAGCCAAGATGTCCCGGGAGGGCCGGGAGATACGCAGTATTTT. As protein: CASSQDVPGGPGDTQYF.

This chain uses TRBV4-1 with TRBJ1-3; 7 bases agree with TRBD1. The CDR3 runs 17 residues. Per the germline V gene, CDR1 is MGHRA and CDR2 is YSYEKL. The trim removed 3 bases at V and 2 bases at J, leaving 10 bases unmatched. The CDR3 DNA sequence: TGCGCCAGCAGCCACCCCCAGCCGACAGGGCCTGGAAACACCATATATTTT. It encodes CASSHPQPTGPGNTIYF.

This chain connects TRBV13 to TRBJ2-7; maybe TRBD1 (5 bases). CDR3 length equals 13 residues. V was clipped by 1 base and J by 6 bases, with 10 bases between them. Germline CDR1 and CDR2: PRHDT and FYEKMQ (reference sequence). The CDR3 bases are TGTGCCAGCAGCTTAGACAGGTCCCCCGAGCAGTACTTC. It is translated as CASSLDRSPEQYF.

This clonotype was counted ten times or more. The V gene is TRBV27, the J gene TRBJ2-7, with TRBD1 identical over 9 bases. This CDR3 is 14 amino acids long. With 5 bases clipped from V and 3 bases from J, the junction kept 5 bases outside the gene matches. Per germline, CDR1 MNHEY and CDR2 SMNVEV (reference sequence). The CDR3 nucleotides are TGTGCCAGCAGTAGAACGGGACAGGGCTACGAGCAGTACTTC. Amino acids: CASSRTGQGYEQYF.

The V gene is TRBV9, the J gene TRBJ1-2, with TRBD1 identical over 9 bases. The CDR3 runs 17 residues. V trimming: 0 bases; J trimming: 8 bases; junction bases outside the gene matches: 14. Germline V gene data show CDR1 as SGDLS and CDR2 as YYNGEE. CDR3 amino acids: CASSVAMGQGVSGGYTF. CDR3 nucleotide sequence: TGTGCCAGCAGCGTAGCTATGGGACAGGGTGTATCGGGAGGCTACACCTTC.